This section outlines one TCR beta chain sequence together with its context. Its target is not known. This CDR3 has 14 amino acids. The V end lost 0 bases, the J end lost 5 bases, and 8 bases lay between the germline ends. Germline V gene lookup returns CDR1 SGHNT and CDR2 YYREEE (reference sequence). This entry belongs to a study of T cells in localized non-small cell lung cancer. Notes on the study in general: Adjacent lung tissue had a median about 52 of the top 100 clones found in the tumor.

Generated by immunoSEQ multiplex PCR, the TCRdb table keeps only in-frame clones and is missing some. The sample holds roughly 76,000 clones, around 82% seen once. This specimen was PBMCs, taken before any cancer treatment. This receptor was obtained from a man aged 35-75 years with stage II squamous cell lung carcinoma. The V call is TRBV5-4, the J call TRBJ2-2; tentatively, D is TRBD1 (6 bases). CDR3 sequence: CASSLVGGTGELFF. The CDR3 nucleotides are TGTGCCAGCAGCTTGGTAGGGGGAACCGGGGAGCTGTTTTTT.